This T cell receptor beta chain was sequenced during a study of shared clonotypes between healthy human individuals. General study results and limits: Lower generation probabilities were found for non-shared clonotypes than for those shared by all four donors. Among a handful of donors, roughly 5% of naive CD4 clonotypes were found in common.

CDR3 length equals 14 residues. V lost 4 bases, J lost 10 bases, and 7 bases stayed unmatched. The V gene's germline CDR1 is SGDLS and CDR2 YYNGEE. To note about this clone: Its antigen is as yet unknown.

Measured with immunoSEQ multiplex PCR; TCRdb has only the in-frame clones, and not every one. The sample comprises about 2.4 million clones, around nine tenths of which are singletons, and under 0.15% rests with the top ten. The chain is built from TRBV9 and TRBJ2-3; TRBD2 agrees at 12 bases. The receptor was derived from a man aged 18 to 29 in good health. Sequenced sample: naive CD4+ T cells sorted from blood. Described subset: CD45RA+ positively selected. CDR3 nucleotides: TGTGCCAGCAGCTCCACTAGCGGGGGGATTGCGCAGTATTTT. It specifies CASSSTSGGIAQYF.